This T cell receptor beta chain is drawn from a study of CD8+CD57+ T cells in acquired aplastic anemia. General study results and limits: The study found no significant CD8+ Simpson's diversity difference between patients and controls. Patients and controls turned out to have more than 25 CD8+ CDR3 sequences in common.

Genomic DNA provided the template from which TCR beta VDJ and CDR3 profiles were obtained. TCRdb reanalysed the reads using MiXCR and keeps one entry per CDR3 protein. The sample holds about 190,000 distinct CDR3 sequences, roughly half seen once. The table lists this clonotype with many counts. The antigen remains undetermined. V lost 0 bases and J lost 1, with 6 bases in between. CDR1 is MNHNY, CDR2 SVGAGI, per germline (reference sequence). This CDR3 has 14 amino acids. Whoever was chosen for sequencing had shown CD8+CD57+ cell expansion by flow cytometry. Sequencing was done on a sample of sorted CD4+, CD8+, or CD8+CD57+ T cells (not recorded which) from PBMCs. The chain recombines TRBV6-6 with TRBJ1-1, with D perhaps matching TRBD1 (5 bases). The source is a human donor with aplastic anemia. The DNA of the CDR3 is TGTGCCAGCAGTTACTCGAGGGGGAACACTGAAGCTTTCTTT. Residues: CASSYSRGNTEAFF.